What follows are 23 T cell receptor beta chains derived from one specimen sequenced in a study of PD-1 blockade in classical Hodgkin lymphoma. Documented time point: newly diagnosed, previously untreated cHL patient sample. CD4+ T cells were purified from thawed PBMCs by magnetic negative selection. Clones were read by immunoSEQ multiplex PCR, and TCRdb kept only the in-frame ones, dropping some. The sample holds more than 15,000 clones, over 75% seen once. Sequencing was carried out using CD4+ T cells from blood. Receptors were obtained from a human donor with classical Hodgkin lymphoma.

V is TRBV28 and J is TRBJ2-7; 7 bases map to TRBD2. The V gene's germline CDR1 is MDHEN and CDR2 SYDVKM. This CDR3 is 16 amino acids long. V dropped 3 bases and J dropped 2; count of bases not matched to a gene: 10. The CDR3 DNA reads as TGTGCCAGCAGTTTTCCCCCGGCTAGCGGTCCCTACGAGCAGTACTTC. It codes for CASSFPPASGPYEQYF. Complete variable domain (other parts from reference TRBV28 and TRBJ2-7): DVKVTQSSRYLVKRTGEKVFLECVQDMDHENMFWYRQDPGLGLRLIYFSYDVKMKEKGDIPEGYSVSREKKERFSLILESASTNQTSMYLCASSFPPASGPYEQYFGPGTRLTVT.

This chain links TRBV6-1 with TRBJ1-5, with TRBD1 matching 7 bases. Germline CDR1 reads MNHNS; CDR2 reads SASEGT. The junction had 9 bases not matched to a gene; V was cut back by 6 bases and J by 7 bases. This CDR3 spans 14 amino acids. The DNA of the CDR3 is TGTGCCAGCAGAGGTACAGGGGAGGTCCAGCCCCAGCATTTT. Amino acid sequence: CASRGTGEVQPQHF.

The V call is TRBV4-2, the J call TRBJ2-1, with TRBD2 matching over 12 bases. From germline, CDR1 is LGHNA and CDR2 YNFKEQ. With 4 bases clipped from V and 8 bases from J, the junction kept 3 bases outside the gene matches. The CDR3 covers 14 residues. The chain's CDR3 is CASSRGLAGDEQFF. The CDR3 coding sequence is TGTGCCAGCAGCCGGGGACTAGCGGGCGATGAGCAGTTCTTC.

The gene calls are TRBV29-1 and TRBJ2-7, with 7 bases matching TRBD1. Germline CDR1 and CDR2: SQVTM and ANQGSEA. This CDR3 is 13 amino acids long. V shed 5 bases and J 5 bases; nucleotides not matched to a gene: 9. CDR3 bases: TGCAGCGTTTCGACAGGGCCCTTCGACGAGCAGTACTTC. Residues: CSVSTGPFDEQYF.

The V and J genes are TRBV11-3 and TRBJ1-1; perhaps TRBD1 as D (5 bases). V lost 8 bases to trimming and J lost 1 base, with 8 bases between them. The germline V gene has CDR1 SGHNT and CDR2 YENEEA. CDR3 size: 12 residues. CDR3: CASQGGNTEAFF. For the CDR3, the DNA is TGTGCCAGCCAGGGCGGGAACACTGAAGCTTTCTTT. Complete variable domain (other parts from reference TRBV11-3 and TRBJ1-1): EAGVVQSPRYKIIEKKQPVAFWCNPISGHNTLYWYLQNLGQGPELLIRYENEEAVDDSQLPKDRFSAERLKGVDSTLKIQPAELGDSAVYLCASQGGNTEAFFGQGTRLTVV.

This clone was observed a single time. The rearrangement uses TRBV5-1 and TRBJ2-3; weak D call: TRBD2 (5 bases). Trimming cost V 7 bases and J 5 bases, with 14 bases left between them. The CDR3 is 13 residues long. Germline V CDR1 and CDR2: SGHRS, YFSETQ. CDR3 sequence: CASASLAQDTQYF. The CDR3 DNA reads as TGCGCCAGCGCCTCTCTAGCCCAAGATACGCAGTATTTT.

This chain links TRBV7-6 with TRBJ2-1; D remains ambiguous. V lost 5 bases and J 4 bases, leaving 6 bases between the germline ends. This CDR3 is 12 amino acids long. Per the germline V gene, CDR1 is SGHVS and CDR2 is FNYEAQ. The CDR3 nucleotides are TGTGCCAGCAGCCCTGAGTACAATGAGCAGTTCTTC. Translation: CASSPEYNEQFF.

The sample holds one count of this clone. V and J are TRBV6-5 and TRBJ2-1; D uncertain. The germline V gene has CDR1 MNHEY and CDR2 SVGAGI. The CDR3 length is 13 residues. The V end was cut by 2 bases, the J end by 7 bases, with 9 bases between. Here the CDR3 reads CASSYAALNEQFF. The CDR3 nucleotides are TGTGCCAGCAGTTACGCAGCCTTGAATGAGCAGTTCTTC.

V is TRBV28 and J is TRBJ2-3; TRBD1 agrees at 7 bases. The germline gives CDR1 MDHEN, CDR2 SYDVKM. With 7 bases clipped from V and 2 bases from J, the junction kept 9 bases outside the gene matches. The CDR3 runs 15 residues. The CDR3 sequence is CASNRRDRDTDTQYF. Here the CDR3 DNA reads TGTGCCAGCAACCGCCGGGACAGAGACACAGATACGCAGTATTTT.

The gene calls are TRBV14 and TRBJ2-2; D may match TRBD1 or TRBD2 (6 bases each). Germline-derived CDR1 and CDR2 are SGHDN and FVKESK. V was clipped by 4 bases and J by 2 bases, with 17 bases between them. The CDR3 has 17 amino acids. DNA of the CDR3: TGTGCCAGCAGCCCGCCGTTTGGGGGGCCAAACACCGGGGAGCTGTTTTTT. Amino acids: CASSPPFGGPNTGELFF.

The rearrangement uses TRBV6-5 and TRBJ2-2; 7 bases match TRBD2. This CDR3 is built from 14 residues. Unmatched junction bases numbered 11, after V lost 7 bases and J lost 9 bases. The germline V gene encodes CDR1 MNHEY and CDR2 SVGAGI. CDR3 amino acids: CASTSGGGRWELFF. The CDR3 nucleotides are TGTGCCAGCACGAGCGGCGGGGGACGGTGGGAGCTGTTTTTT.

This clone was detected only a few times. V and J are TRBV19 and TRBJ1-1, with 7 bases aligning to TRBD1. V lost 3 bases and J lost 7; bases outside the gene matches: 2. Germline values: CDR1 LNHDA, CDR2 SQIVND (reference sequence). The CDR3 sequence is 12 residues long. The CDR3 is CASSIQGGEAFF. CDR3 sequence (DNA): TGTGCCAGTAGTATTCAGGGGGGTGAAGCTTTCTTT.

This sequence joins TRBV28 and TRBJ2-1; 10 nucleotides agree with TRBD2. The CDR3 extends over 15 amino acids. Germline values: CDR1 MDHEN, CDR2 SYDVKM. Unmatched junction bases numbered 9, after V lost 5 bases and J lost 8 bases. The CDR3 spells CASSLSGRAADEQFF. CDR3 sequence (DNA): TGTGCCAGCAGTCTCAGCGGGAGGGCCGCGGATGAGCAGTTCTTC.

A few counts support this clone. The J gene is TRBJ2-1, the V gene TRBV9; D may correspond to TRBD1 or TRBD2 (6 bases each). Germline V gives CDR1 SGDLS, CDR2 YYNGEE. CDR3 length: 15 amino acids. V was clipped by 3 bases and J by 7 bases, with 17 bases between them. This CDR3 is CASSEGGARVNEQFF. In nucleotides, the CDR3 is TGTGCCAGCAGCGAGGGGGGAGCGCGGGTTAATGAGCAGTTCTTC.

In DNA, the CDR3 is TGTGCCAGCAGTCTCCCGGGGGGGGGCTCCTACGAGCAGTACTTC. Translating it yields CASSLPGGGSYEQYF. The rearrangement joins TRBV28 to TRBJ2-7, with 8 nucleotides matching TRBD2. The CDR3 runs to 15 residues. Per germline, CDR1 MDHEN and CDR2 SYDVKM. J gave up 0 bases and V 5 bases, and 6 bases lay outside the gene matches.

The chain is built from TRBV5-6 and TRBJ2-1; 10 bases map to TRBD2. V gave up 4 bases and J gave up 0 bases; unmatched junction bases: 7. Germline loops: CDR1 SGHDT, CDR2 YYEEEE. The CDR3 has 17 residues. The CDR3 is CASSRRTSGPSYNEQFF. The CDR3 DNA follows: TGTGCCAGCAGCCGAAGGACTAGCGGACCCTCCTACAATGAGCAGTTCTTC. Variable domain in full (rest from reference TRBV5-6 and TRBJ2-1): DAGVTQSPTHLIKTRGQQVTLRCSPKSGHDTVSWYQQALGQGPQFIFQYYEEEERQRGNFPDRFSGHQFPNYSSELNVNALLLGDSALYLCASSRRTSGPSYNEQFFGPGTRLTVL.

V and J are TRBV10-3 and TRBJ1-2, with a weak D call TRBD1 (6 bases). CDR1 is ENHRY and CDR2 is SYGVKD in the germline V gene. The V and J ends lost 3 bases and 2 bases respectively, with 10 bases between them. The CDR3 covers 14 residues. CDR3 sequence (DNA): TGTGCCATCAGTGATTTGGGACAAAACTATGGCTACACCTTC. It is translated as CAISDLGQNYGYTF.

In this sample, this clone turned up a few times. The chain combines TRBV29-1 with TRBJ1-2; D gene uncertain. The CDR3 spans 12 residues. Between the trimmed V and J ends, which lost 3 bases and 7 bases, there was a span of 12 bases. Germline CDR1 reads SQVTM; CDR2 reads ANQGSEA. The CDR3 sequence: CSVEYSRGGYTF. CDR3 nucleotide sequence: TGCAGCGTTGAGTACAGCCGAGGTGGCTACACCTTC.

V is TRBV15 and J is TRBJ2-7; D is uncertain. Germline values: CDR1 LNHNV, CDR2 YYDKDF (reference sequence). The CDR3 is made up of 14 amino acids. The germline V and J ends were trimmed by 1 base and 2 bases, with 9 bases remaining between them. The CDR3 loop is CATSRGGGAYEQYF. The CDR3 DNA is TGTGCCACCAGCAGAGGGGGTGGAGCCTACGAGCAGTACTTC. The entire variable domain, with the rest obtained from reference TRBV15 and TRBJ2-7, is as follows: DAMVIQNPRYQVTQFGKPVTLSCSQTLNHNVMYWYQQKSSQAPKLLFHYYDKDFNNEADTPDNFQSRRPNTSFCFLDIRSPGLGDTAMYLCATSRGGGAYEQYFGPGTRLTVT.

This chain joins TRBV11-2 and TRBJ2-7; TRBD2 might be the D (6 bases). Germline loops: CDR1 SGHAT, CDR2 FQNNGV. V lost 1 base to trimming and J lost 4 bases, with 8 bases between them. This CDR3 contains 13 residues. The CDR3: CASSLAGAYEQYF. The CDR3 coding sequence is TGTGCCAGCAGCTTAGCGGGAGCGTACGAGCAGTACTTC.

The rearrangement uses TRBV5-1 and TRBJ2-7; D gene unclear. CDR1 is SGHRS and CDR2 is YFSETQ in the germline V gene. V was trimmed by 0 bases and J by 5 bases, leaving 12 bases between them. The CDR3 extends over 14 amino acids. This CDR3 is CASSLETPQDEQYF. The CDR3 DNA follows: TGCGCCAGCAGCTTGGAGACACCCCAGGACGAGCAGTACTTC.

This chain connects TRBV5-1 to TRBJ2-1; D call uncertain. V dropped 2 bases and J dropped 8 bases, with 11 bases sitting between them. Germline V gives CDR1 SGHRS, CDR2 YFSETQ. CDR3 length: 13 amino acids. CDR3 sequence: CASSFSVLDEQFF. The CDR3 DNA sequence: TGCGCCAGCAGCTTTTCAGTTCTCGATGAGCAGTTCTTC.

CDR3 DNA sequence: TGTGCCAGCAGCACCAATAGCGGGAGCACAGATACGCAGTATTTT. It yields the protein CASSTNSGSTDTQYF. V is TRBV7-9 and J is TRBJ2-3; 7 bases fit TRBD2. Germline trimming cut 5 bases from V and 0 bases from J; bases unmatched to any gene: 5. The CDR3 covers 15 residues. Germline CDR1 is SEHNR and CDR2 is FQNEAQ (reference sequence).